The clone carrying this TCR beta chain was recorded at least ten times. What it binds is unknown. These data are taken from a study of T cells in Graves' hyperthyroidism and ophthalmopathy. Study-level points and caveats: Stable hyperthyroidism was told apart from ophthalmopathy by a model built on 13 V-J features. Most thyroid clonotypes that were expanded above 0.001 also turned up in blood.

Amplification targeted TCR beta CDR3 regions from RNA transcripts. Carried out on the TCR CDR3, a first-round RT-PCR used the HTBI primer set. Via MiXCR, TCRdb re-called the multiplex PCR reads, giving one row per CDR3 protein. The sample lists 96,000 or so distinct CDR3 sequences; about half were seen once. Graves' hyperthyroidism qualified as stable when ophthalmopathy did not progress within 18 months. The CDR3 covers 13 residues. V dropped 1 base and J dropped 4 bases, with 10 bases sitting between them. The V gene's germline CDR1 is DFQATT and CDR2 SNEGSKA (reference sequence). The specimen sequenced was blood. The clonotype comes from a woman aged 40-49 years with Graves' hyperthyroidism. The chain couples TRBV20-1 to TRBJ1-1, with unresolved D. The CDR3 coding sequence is TGCAGTGCTAGAGGAAACGGAATCACTGAAGCTTTCTTT. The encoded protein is CSARGNGITEAFF.